The source of this T cell receptor (beta chain) is a study of control samples from healthy donors and cancer patients. V lost 5 bases and J lost 5, with 7 bases in between. The germline CDR1 and CDR2 sequences are SNHLY and FYNNEI. The CDR3 sequence is 12 residues long. Using immunoSEQ multiplex PCR, the repertoire was profiled, and TCRdb retains in-frame clones only, with some absent. Here the sample spans fewer than 20,000 clones, about four fifths being singletons. This TCR was recovered from a man aged 80 or over with head and neck cancer. The rearrangement uses TRBV2 and TRBJ1-5; no firm D call. Sequenced sample: PBMCs. The CDR3 region has the DNA TGTGCCAGCAGTAACGGTTATCAGCCCCAGCATTTT. Protein: CASSNGYQPQHF.